This T cell receptor beta chain is drawn from a study of blood T cell repertoires in COVID-19. The overall study: COVID-19 samples collected from the United States, Italy and Spain covered acute and convalescent phases.

Generated by immunoSEQ multiplex PCR, the TCRdb table keeps only in-frame clones and is missing some. The sample includes roughly 340,000 clones, more than 75% of them seen just once. J gave up 0 bases and V 5 bases, and 6 bases lay outside the gene matches. In germline, CDR1 is SGHVS, CDR2 FQNEAQ. There are 15 residues in the CDR3. Seattle's enrolled individuals joined amid active infection and were then monitored longitudinally. The genes are TRBV7-8 and TRBJ2-7, with 8 positions matching TRBD2. This receptor was obtained from a woman aged 45 to 65 with COVID-19, enrolled during active disease. Input material: peripheral blood. The CDR3 sequence is CASSSSGDPSYEQYF. The CDR3 nucleotides are TGTGCCAGCAGCAGTAGCGGGGACCCCTCCTACGAGCAGTACTTC.